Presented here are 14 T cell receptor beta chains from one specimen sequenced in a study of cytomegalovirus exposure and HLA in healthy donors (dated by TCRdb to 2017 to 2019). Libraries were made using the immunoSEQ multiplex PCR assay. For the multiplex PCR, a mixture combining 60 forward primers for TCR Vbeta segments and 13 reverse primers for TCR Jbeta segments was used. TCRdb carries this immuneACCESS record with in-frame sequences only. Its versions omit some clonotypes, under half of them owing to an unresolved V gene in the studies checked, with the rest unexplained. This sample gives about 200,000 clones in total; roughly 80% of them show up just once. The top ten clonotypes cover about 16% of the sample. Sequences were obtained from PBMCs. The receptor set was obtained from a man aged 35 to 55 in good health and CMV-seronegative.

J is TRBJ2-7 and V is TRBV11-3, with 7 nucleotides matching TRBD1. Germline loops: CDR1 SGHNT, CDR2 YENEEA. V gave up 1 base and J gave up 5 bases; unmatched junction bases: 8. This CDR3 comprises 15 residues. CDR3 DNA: TGTGCCAGCAGCTTAGGCCGACAGGGTAGCGACGAGCAGTACTTC. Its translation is CASSLGRQGSDEQYF. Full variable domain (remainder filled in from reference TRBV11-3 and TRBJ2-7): EAGVVQSPRYKIIEKKQPVAFWCNPISGHNTLYWYLQNLGQGPELLIRYENEEAVDDSQLPKDRFSAERLKGVDSTLKIQPAELGDSAVYLCASSLGRQGSDEQYFGPGTRLTVT.

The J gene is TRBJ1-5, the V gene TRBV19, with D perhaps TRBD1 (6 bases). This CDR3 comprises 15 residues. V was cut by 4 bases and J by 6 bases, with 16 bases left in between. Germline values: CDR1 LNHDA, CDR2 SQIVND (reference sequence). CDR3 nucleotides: TGTGCCAGTAGTAGTCTTCAACAGGGCGGTCAGCCCCAGCATTTT. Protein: CASSSLQQGGQPQHF.

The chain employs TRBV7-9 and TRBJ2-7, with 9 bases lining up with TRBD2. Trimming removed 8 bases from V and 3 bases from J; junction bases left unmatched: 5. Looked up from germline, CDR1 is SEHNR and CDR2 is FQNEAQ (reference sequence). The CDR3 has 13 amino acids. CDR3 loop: CASLLAGNYEQYF. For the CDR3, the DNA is TGTGCCAGCCTGCTAGCGGGAAACTACGAGCAGTACTTC.

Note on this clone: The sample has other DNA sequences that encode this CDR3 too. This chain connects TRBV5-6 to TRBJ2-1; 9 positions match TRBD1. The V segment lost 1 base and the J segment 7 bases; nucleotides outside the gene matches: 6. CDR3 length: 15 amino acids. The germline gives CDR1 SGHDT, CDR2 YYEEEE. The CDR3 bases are TGTGCCAGCAGCTTGCCCGGACAGGGGACTAATGAGCAGTTCTTC. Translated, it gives CASSLPGQGTNEQFF.

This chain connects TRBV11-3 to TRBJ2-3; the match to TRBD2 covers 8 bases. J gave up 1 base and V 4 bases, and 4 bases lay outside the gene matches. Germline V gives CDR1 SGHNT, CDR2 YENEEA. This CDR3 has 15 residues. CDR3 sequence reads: CASSYFGGGTDTQYF. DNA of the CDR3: TGTGCCAGCAGCTACTTCGGGGGGGGCACAGATACGCAGTATTTT.

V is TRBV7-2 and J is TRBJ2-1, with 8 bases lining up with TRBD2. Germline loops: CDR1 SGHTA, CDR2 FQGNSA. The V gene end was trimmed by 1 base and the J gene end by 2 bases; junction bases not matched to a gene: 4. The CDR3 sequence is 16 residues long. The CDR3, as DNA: TGTGCCAGCAGCTTAGAAGCCGGGAGGGCCTACAATGAGCAGTTCTTC. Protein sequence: CASSLEAGRAYNEQFF.

Here the CDR3 DNA reads TGCGCCAGCAGCTTCAGCGGGATTAAAGAGACCCAGTACTTC. Translated: CASSFSGIKETQYF. The rearrangement joins TRBV5-1 to TRBJ2-5; 7 positions agree with TRBD2. The V and J ends lost 2 bases and 3 bases, in that order; junction bases with no gene match: 4. From germline, CDR1 is SGHRS and CDR2 YFSETQ. CDR3 length equals 14 residues.

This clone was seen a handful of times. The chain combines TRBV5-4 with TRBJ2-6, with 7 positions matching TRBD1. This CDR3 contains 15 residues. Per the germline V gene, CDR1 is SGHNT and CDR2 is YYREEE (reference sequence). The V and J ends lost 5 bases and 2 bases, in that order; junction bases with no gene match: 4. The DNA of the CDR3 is TGTGCCAGCAGTCTGCAGGGGGCTGGGGCCAACGTCCTGACTTTC. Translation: CASSLQGAGANVLTF.

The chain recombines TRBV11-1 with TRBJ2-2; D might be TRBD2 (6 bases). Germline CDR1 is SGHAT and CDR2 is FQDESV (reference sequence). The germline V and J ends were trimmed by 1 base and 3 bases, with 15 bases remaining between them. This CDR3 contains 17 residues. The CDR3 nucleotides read TGTGCCAGCAGCTTAGGGGTGCGGGGTTTCGACACCGGGGAGCTGTTTTTT. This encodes CASSLGVRGFDTGELFF.

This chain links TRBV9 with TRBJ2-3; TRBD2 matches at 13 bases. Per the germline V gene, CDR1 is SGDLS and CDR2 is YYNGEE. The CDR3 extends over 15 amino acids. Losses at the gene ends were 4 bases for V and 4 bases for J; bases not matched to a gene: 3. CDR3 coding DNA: TGTGCCAGCAGCCACGGACTAGCGGGGGCAGATACGCAGTATTTT. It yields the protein CASSHGLAGADTQYF. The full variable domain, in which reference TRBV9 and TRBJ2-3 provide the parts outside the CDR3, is DSGVTQTPKHLITATGQRVTLRCSPRSGDLSVYWYQQSLDQGLQFLIQYYNGEERAKGNILERFSAQQFPDLHSELNLSSLELGDSALYFCASSHGLAGADTQYFGPGTRLTVL.

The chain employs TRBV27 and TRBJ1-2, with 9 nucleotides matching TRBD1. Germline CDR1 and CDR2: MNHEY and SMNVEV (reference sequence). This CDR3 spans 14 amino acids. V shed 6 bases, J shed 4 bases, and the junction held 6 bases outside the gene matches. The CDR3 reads CASRAGTGPYGYTF. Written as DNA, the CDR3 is TGTGCCAGCAGAGCCGGGACAGGGCCCTATGGCTACACCTTC.

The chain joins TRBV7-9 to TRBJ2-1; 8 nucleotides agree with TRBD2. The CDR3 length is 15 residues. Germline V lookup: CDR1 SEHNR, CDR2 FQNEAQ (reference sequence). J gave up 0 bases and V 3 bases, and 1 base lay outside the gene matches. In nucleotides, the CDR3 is TGTGCCAGCAGCTTTAGCGGGGTCTCCTACAATGAGCAGTTCTTC. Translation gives CASSFSGVSYNEQFF.

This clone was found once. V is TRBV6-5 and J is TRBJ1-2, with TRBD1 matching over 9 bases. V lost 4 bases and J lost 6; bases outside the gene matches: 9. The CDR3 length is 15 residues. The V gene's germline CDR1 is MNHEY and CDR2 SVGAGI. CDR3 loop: CASSSSGTGIDGYTF. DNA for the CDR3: TGTGCCAGCAGTTCTTCTGGGACAGGGATTGATGGCTACACCTTC.

CDR3 amino acids: CASSTGQGARSTGELFF. DNA for the CDR3: TGCGCCAGCAGCACCGGACAGGGGGCGAGAAGCACCGGGGAGCTGTTTTTT. The rearrangement joins TRBV5-1 to TRBJ2-2; 11 bases are a match to TRBD1. Germline CDR1 reads SGHRS; CDR2 reads YFSETQ. Trimming took 4 bases from V and 4 from J; bases not matched to a gene: 9. This CDR3 spans 17 amino acids.